This T cell receptor beta chain was observed in a study of T cells after yellow fever vaccination. At the level of the study: Preparation of the low-cell-number fractions used SMART-Seq v4 Ultra Low Input.

TCRdb independently ran MiXCR on the 5' RACE reads; one entry per CDR3 protein. The sample has some 600,000 distinct CDR3 sequences; 9% to 15% are singletons. The germline gives CDR1 MNHEY, CDR2 SVGEGT. CDR3 length equals 16 residues. V was pared by 6 bases and J by 6 bases, with 13 bases of the junction left unmatched. This clonotype was seen a handful of times. As yet, its antigen is unknown. Study conclusions and caveats: Within FACS-sorted repertoires, abundant clonotypes contaminating from the bulk population could be present. The secondary response peaked faster, at day 5 versus 15, but was weaker. Clonotype sharing between CD4 and CD8 compartments was small.

V usage is TRBV6-2 or TRBV6-3 and J usage is TRBJ2-7, with 11 bases matching TRBD2. Here the sequenced sample was PBMCs, taken on the day of the yellow fever booster vaccination. This clonotype was sampled from a man aged 30-40 years who received the YFV17D yellow fever vaccine. The CDR3 nucleotides are TGTGCCAGCAGCTTGGCTACTAGCGGGAGAGCCTCCGAGCAGTACTTC. The encoded protein is CASSLATSGRASEQYF.